Listed here are 9 T cell receptor beta chains from one sample, sequenced in a study of blood T cell repertoires in COVID-19. Libraries were prepared by immunoSEQ multiplex PCR; TCRdb keeps only in-frame clonotypes and omits some of them. The sample carries 150,000 or so clones, around 85% recorded once. The sequenced sample consisted of peripheral blood. Receptors originate from a woman aged 65 to 85 with acute or convalescent COVID-19.

Here the CDR3 reads CASRKTGNSPLHF. CDR3 in DNA: TGTGCCAGCAGGAAAACAGGGAATTCACCCCTCCACTTT. The gene calls are TRBV12-3 or TRBV12-4 and TRBJ1-6, with D possibly being TRBD1 (6 bases). V was shortened by 6 bases and J by 7 bases, with 10 bases between the two germline ends. CDR3 size: 13 residues.

The V call is TRBV9, the J call TRBJ1-2; TRBD1 is a possible D gene (6 bases). The germline CDR1 and CDR2 sequences are SGDLS and YYNGEE. The length of the CDR3 is 14 residues. V was clipped by 0 bases and J by 5 bases, with 11 bases between them. CDR3 loop: CASSVATTGYGYTF. CDR3 DNA sequence: TGTGCCAGCAGCGTAGCTACTACAGGGTATGGCTACACCTTC.

This clone appeared once. The genes are TRBV5-6 and TRBJ1-3, with D perhaps matching TRBD1 (6 bases). The CDR3 totals 14 residues. Germline V gives CDR1 SGHDT, CDR2 YYEEEE. V was clipped by 4 bases and J by 3 bases, with 11 bases between them. In DNA, the CDR3 is TGTGCCAGCAGCCGTACAGGGATTGGAAACACCATATATTTT. Translation gives CASSRTGIGNTIYF.

The J gene is TRBJ2-7, the V gene TRBV4-2, with a weak D call TRBD1 (6 bases). CDR1 is LGHNA, CDR2 YNFKEQ, per germline. V dropped 1 base and J dropped 3 bases, with 10 bases sitting between them. The CDR3 extends over 14 amino acids. The CDR3 coding sequence is TGTGCCAGCAGCCAAGCCTCACAGGGCTACGAGCAGTACTTC. Encoded protein: CASSQASQGYEQYF.

The rearrangement links TRBV6-5 to TRBJ2-7; D gene unclear. The CDR3 totals 13 residues. Germline V lookup: CDR1 MNHEY, CDR2 SVGAGI. V lost 7 bases and J lost 7, with 17 bases in between. The CDR3 DNA is TGTGCCAGCACGGCAGGTCCTTCCCTAGAGCAGTACTTC. Translated: CASTAGPSLEQYF.

The V and J genes are TRBV27 and TRBJ2-1, with 8 bases fitting TRBD1. The CDR3 covers 14 residues. From germline, CDR1 is MNHEY and CDR2 SMNVEV (reference sequence). With 6 bases clipped from V and 6 bases from J, the junction kept 7 bases outside the gene matches. CDR3 sequence reads: CASRGTGRRNEQFF. The CDR3, as DNA: TGTGCCAGCAGGGGGACAGGTAGGCGCAATGAGCAGTTCTTC.

The chain is built from TRBV3-1 (or the pseudogene TRBV3-2) and TRBJ1-4; D not certain. The V end lost 0 bases, the J end lost 8 bases, and 19 bases lay between the germline ends. The CDR3 covers 17 residues. Germline V gives CDR1 LGHDT, CDR2 YNNKEL (reference sequence). CDR3 region: CASSQEKPLVPFEKLFF. The CDR3 nucleotides are TGTGCCAGCAGCCAAGAGAAGCCTCTGGTCCCGTTCGAAAAACTGTTTTTT.

This clone was observed a single time. This chain connects TRBV28 to TRBJ1-5, with 9 bases lining up with TRBD1. Germline V CDR1 and CDR2: MDHEN, SYDVKM. CDR3 length: 15 residues. V lost 5 bases and J lost 7; bases outside the gene matches: 9. The CDR3, as DNA: TGTGCCAGCAGTCCGGACAGGGGAATGGTACAGCCCCAGCATTTT. Its translation is CASSPDRGMVQPQHF.

On this clone: A read error may produce the germline difference seen at one junction end. The chain joins TRBV18 to TRBJ1-2; tentative D call: TRBD1 (5 bases). The CDR3 length is 14 residues. Germline CDR1 is KGHSH and CDR2 is LQKENI. CDR3 protein: CASSPSDGAGLWSF. CDR3 coding DNA: TGTGCCAGCTCACCTTCCGATGGGGCAGGGTTGTGGTCCTTC.